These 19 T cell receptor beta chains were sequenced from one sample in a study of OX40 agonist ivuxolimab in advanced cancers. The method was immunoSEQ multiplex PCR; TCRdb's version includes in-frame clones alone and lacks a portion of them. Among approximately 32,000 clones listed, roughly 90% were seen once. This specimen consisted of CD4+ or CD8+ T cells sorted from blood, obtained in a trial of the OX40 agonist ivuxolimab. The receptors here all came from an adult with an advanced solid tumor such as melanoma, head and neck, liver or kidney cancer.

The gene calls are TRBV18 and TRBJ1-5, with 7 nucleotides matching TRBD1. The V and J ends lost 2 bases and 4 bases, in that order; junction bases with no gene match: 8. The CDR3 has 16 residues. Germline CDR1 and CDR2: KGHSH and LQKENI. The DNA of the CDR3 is TGTGCCAGCTCACCAACAATACAGGGGATGAATCAGCCCCAGCATTTT. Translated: CASSPTIQGMNQPQHF.

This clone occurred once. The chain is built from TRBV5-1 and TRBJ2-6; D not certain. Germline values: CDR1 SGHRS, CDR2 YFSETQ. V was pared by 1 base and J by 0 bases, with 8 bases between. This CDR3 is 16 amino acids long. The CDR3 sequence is CASSLTIRSGANVLTF. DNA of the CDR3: TGCGCCAGCAGCTTGACCATTCGCTCTGGGGCCAACGTCCTGACTTTC. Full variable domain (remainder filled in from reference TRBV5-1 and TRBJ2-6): KAGVTQTPRYLIKTRGQQVTLSCSPISGHRSVSWYQQTPGQGLQFLFEYFSETQRNKGNFPGRFSGRQFSNSRSEMNVSTLELGDSALYLCASSLTIRSGANVLTFGAGSRLTVL.

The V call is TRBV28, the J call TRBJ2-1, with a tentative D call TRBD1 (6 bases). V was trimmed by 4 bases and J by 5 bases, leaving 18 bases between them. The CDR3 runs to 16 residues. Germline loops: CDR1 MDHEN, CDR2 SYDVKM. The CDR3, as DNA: TGTGCCAGCAGTTATGGGGGTGGGGCAGGGGACAATGAGCAGTTCTTC. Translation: CASSYGGGAGDNEQFF.

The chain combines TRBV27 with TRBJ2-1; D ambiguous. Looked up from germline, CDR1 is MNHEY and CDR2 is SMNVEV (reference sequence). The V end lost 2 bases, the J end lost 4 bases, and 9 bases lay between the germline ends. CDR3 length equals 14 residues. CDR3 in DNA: TGTGCCAGCAGTTTAGATAGGCAGTACAATGAGCAGTTCTTC. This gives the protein CASSLDRQYNEQFF.

The CDR3, as DNA: TGTGCCAGCAGAGATACCGGGACTAGCGGATACGAGCAGTACTTC. Encoded protein: CASRDTGTSGYEQYF. The V call is TRBV7-9, the J call TRBJ2-7; the match to TRBD2 covers 11 bases. With 6 bases clipped from V and 4 bases from J, the junction kept 8 bases outside the gene matches. The CDR3 length is 15 residues. Per germline, CDR1 SEHNR and CDR2 FQNEAQ (reference sequence).

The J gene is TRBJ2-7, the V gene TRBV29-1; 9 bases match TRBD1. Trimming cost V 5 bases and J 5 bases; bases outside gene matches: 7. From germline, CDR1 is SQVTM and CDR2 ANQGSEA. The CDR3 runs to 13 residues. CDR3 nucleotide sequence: TGCAGCGTTTGGGGACAGGGTATACACGAGCAGTACTTC. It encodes CSVWGQGIHEQYF.

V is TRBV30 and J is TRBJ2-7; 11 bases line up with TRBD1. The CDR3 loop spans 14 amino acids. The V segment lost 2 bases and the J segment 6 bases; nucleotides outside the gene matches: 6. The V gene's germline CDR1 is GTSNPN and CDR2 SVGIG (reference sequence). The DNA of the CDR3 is TGTGCCTGGAGTCGGGGACAGGGGGTCTTCGAGCAGTACTTC. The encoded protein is CAWSRGQGVFEQYF.

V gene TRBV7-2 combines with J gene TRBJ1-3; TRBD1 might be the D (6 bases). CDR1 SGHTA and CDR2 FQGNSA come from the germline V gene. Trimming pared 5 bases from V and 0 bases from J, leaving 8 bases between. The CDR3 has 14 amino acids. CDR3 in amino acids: CASSRTVSGNTIYF. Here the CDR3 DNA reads TGTGCCAGCAGCCGGACAGTCTCTGGAAACACCATATATTTT.

The CDR3, as DNA: TGTGCCTGGAGTGTAACAGACCATTCACCCCTCCACTTT. Translation: CAWSVTDHSPLHF. The chain carries TRBV30 and TRBJ1-6; D is unresolved. The ends were cut back, 0 bases at V and 8 bases at J, with 8 bases in the middle. The CDR3 sequence is 13 residues long. CDR1 GTSNPN and CDR2 SVGIG come from the germline V gene (reference sequence). Complete variable domain (other parts from reference TRBV30 and TRBJ1-6): SQTIHQWPATLVQPVGSPLSLECTVEGTSNPNLYWYRQAAGRGLQLLFYSVGIGQISSEVPQNLSASRPQDRQFILSSKKLLLSDSGFYLCAWSVTDHSPLHFGNGTRLTVT.

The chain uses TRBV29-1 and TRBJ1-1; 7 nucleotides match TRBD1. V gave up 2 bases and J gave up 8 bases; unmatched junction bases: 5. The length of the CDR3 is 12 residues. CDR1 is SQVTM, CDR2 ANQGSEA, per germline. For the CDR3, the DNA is TGCAGCGTTGAACGGGACAGCCTAGAAGCTTTCTTT. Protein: CSVERDSLEAFF.

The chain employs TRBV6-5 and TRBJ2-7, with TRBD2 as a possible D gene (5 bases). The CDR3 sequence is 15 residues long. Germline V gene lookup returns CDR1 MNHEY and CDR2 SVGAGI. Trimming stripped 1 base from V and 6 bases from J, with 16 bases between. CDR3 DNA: TGTGCCAGCAGTTACTGGTTCGGGGATTCGGGCGAGCAGTACTTC. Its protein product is CASSYWFGDSGEQYF.

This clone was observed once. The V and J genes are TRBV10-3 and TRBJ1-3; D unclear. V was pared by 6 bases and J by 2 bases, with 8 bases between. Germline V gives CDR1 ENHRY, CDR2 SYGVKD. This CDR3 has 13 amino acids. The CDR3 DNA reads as TGTGCCATCAGCCCGGGGACTGGAAACACCATATATTTT. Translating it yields CAISPGTGNTIYF.

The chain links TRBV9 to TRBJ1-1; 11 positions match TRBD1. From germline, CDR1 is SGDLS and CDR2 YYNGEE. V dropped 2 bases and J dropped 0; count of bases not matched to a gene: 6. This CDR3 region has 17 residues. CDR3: CASSVGTGGNLNTEAFF. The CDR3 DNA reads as TGTGCCAGCAGCGTCGGGACAGGGGGTAATTTGAACACTGAAGCTTTCTTT.

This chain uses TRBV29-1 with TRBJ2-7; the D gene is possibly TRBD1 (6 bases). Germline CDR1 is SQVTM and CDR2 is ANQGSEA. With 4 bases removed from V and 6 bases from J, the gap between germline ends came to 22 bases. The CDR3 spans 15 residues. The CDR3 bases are TGCAGCGTTGGGTTCCTGGACAGAGAATGGAGCGAGCAGTACTTC. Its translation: CSVGFLDREWSEQYF.

CDR3 amino acids: CASRVLDSLNYGYTF. The CDR3 nucleotides are TGCGCCAGCAGGGTCCTGGACAGCCTTAACTATGGCTACACCTTC. The genes are TRBV4-1 and TRBJ1-2; D is perhaps TRBD1 (6 bases). Deletions cut 6 bases from V and 1 base from J, with 15 bases between. The CDR3 spans 15 residues. Germline V gene lookup returns CDR1 MGHRA and CDR2 YSYEKL.

CDR3 in amino acids: CASSPVGQNQPQHF. CDR3 DNA sequence: TGTGCCAGCAGCCCGGTAGGCCAGAATCAGCCCCAGCATTTT. This chain uses TRBV5-5 with TRBJ1-5; D gene unclear. The ends were cut back, 4 bases at V and 4 bases at J, with 12 bases in the middle. CDR3 length: 14 residues. The V gene's germline CDR1 is SGHKS and CDR2 YYEKEE (reference sequence).

CDR3 nucleotides: TGTGCCAGCAGTGCACGGAGGGAGCTGTTTTTT. Its translation is CASSARRELFF. The chain has TRBV6-5 and TRBJ2-2, with D unresolved. The ends were cut back, 5 bases at V and 9 bases at J, with 7 bases in the middle. The length of the CDR3 is 11 residues. In germline, CDR1 is MNHEY, CDR2 SVGAGI.

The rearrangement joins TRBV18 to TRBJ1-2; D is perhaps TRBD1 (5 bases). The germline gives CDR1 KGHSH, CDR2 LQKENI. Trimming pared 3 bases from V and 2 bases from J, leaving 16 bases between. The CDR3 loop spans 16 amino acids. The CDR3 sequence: CASSPSSGRGNYGYTF. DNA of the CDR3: TGTGCCAGCTCACCGTCCTCAGGGAGGGGAAACTATGGCTACACCTTC. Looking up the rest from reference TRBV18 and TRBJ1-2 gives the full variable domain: NAGVMQNPRHLVRRRGQEARLRCSPMKGHSHVYWYRQLPEEGLKFMVYLQKENIIDESGMPKERFSAEFPKEGPSILRIQQVVRGDSAAYFCASSPSSGRGNYGYTFGSGTRLTVV.

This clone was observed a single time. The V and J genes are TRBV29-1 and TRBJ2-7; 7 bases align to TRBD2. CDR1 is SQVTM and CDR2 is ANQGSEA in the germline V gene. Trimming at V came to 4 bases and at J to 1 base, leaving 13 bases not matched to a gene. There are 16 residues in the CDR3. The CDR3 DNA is TGCAGCGTTGTCCCCGGCGGCAGCGGGAAATCCTACGAGCAGTACTTC. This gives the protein CSVVPGGSGKSYEQYF.